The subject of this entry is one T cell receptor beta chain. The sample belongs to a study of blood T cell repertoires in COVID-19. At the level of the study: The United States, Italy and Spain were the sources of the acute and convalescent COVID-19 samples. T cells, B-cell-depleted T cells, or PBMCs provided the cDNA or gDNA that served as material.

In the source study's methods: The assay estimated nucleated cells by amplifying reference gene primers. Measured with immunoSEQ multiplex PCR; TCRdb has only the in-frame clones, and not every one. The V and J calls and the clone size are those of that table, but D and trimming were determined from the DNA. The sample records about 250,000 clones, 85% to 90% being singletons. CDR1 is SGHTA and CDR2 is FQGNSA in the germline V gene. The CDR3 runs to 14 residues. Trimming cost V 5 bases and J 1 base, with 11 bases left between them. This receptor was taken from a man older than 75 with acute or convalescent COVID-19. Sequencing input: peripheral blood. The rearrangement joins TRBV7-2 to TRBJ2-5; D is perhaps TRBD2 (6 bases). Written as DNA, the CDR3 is TGTGCCAGCAGCGTGCGGGACGCCCAAGAGACCCAGTACTTC. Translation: CASSVRDAQETQYF.